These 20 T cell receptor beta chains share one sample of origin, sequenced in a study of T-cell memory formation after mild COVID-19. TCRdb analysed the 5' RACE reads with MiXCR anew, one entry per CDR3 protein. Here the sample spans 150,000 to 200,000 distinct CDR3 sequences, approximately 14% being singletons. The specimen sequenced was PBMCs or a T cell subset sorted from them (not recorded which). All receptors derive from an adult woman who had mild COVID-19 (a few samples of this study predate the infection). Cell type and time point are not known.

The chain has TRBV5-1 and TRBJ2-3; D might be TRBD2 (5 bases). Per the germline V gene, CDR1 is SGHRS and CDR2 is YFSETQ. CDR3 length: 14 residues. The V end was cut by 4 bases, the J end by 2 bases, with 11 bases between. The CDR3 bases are TGCGCCAGCAGCGAGGGCCGCTACACAGATACGCAGTATTTT. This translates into CASSEGRYTDTQYF.

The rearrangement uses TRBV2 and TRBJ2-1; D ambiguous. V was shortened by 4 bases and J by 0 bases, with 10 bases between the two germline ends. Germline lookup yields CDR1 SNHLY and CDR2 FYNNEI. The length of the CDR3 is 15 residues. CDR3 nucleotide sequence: TGTGCCAGCAGTGTCGCGGAAAGCTCCTACAATGAGCAGTTCTTC. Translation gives CASSVAESSYNEQFF. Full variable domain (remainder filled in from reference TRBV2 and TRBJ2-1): EPEVTQTPSHQVTQMGQEVILRCVPISNHLYFYWYRQILGQKVEFLVSFYNNEISEKSEIFDDQFSVERPDGSNFTLKIRSTKLEDSAMYFCASSVAESSYNEQFFGPGTRLTVL.

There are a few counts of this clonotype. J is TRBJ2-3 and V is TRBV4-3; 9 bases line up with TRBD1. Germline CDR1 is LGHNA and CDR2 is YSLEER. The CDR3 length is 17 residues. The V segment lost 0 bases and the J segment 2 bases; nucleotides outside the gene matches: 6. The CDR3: CASSQDRRQGVTDTQYF. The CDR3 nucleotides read TGCGCCAGCAGCCAAGATCGTAGACAGGGGGTCACAGATACGCAGTATTTT.

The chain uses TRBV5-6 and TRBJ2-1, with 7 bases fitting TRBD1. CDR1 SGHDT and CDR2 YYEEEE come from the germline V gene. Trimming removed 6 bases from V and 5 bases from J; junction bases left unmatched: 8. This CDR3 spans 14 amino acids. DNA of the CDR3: TGTGCCAGCACCTCAGGAAGGGGGCACAATGAGCAGTTCTTC. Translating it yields CASTSGRGHNEQFF.

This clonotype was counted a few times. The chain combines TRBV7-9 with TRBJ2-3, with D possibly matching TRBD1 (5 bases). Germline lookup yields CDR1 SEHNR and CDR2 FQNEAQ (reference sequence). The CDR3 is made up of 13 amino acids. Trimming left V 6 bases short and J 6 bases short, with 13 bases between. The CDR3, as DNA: TGTGCCAGCAGGCCTATGGGGCCCGATACGCAGTATTTT. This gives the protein CASRPMGPDTQYF. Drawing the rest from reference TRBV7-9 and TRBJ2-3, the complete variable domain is DTGVSQNPRHKITKRGQNVTFRCDPISEHNRLYWYRQTLGQGPEFLTYFQNEAQLEKSRLLSDRFSAERPKGSFSTLEIQRTEQGDSAMYLCASRPMGPDTQYFGPGTRLTVL.

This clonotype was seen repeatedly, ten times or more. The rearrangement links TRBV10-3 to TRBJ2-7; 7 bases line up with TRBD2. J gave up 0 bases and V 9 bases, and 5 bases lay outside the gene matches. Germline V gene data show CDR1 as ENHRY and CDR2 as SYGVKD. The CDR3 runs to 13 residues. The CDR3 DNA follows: TGTGCCATGAGTCTAGCGGACTCCTACGAGCAGTACTTC. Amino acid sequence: CAMSLADSYEQYF.

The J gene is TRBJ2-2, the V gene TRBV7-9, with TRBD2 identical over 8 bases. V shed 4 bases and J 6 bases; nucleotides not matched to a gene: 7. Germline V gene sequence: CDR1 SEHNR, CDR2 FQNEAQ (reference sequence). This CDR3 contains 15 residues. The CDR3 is CASSSDRGGPGELFF. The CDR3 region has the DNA TGTGCCAGCAGCTCGGATCGGGGGGGCCCCGGGGAGCTGTTTTTT. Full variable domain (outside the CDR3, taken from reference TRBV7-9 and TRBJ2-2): DTGVSQNPRHKITKRGQNVTFRCDPISEHNRLYWYRQTLGQGPEFLTYFQNEAQLEKSRLLSDRFSAERPKGSFSTLEIQRTEQGDSAMYLCASSSDRGGPGELFFGEGSRLTVL.

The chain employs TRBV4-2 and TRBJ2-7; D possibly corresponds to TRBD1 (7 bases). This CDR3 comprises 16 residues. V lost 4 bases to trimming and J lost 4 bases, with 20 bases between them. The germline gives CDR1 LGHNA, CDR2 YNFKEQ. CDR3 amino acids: CASSPLGRGTAYEQYF. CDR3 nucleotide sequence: TGTGCCAGCAGCCCCCTGGGCCGCGGGACAGCATACGAGCAGTACTTC.

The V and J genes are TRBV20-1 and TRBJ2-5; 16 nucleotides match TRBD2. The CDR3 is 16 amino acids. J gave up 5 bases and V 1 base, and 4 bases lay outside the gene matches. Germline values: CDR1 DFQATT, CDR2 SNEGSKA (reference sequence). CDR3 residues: CSARAPGLAGGETQYF. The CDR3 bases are TGCAGTGCTAGAGCTCCGGGACTAGCGGGAGGGGAGACCCAGTACTTC.

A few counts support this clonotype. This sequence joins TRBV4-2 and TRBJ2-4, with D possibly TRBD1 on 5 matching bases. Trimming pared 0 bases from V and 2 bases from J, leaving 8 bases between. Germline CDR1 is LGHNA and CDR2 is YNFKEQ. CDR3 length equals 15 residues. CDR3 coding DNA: TGTGCCAGCAGCCAAGATCAGGGAACCAAAAACATTCAGTACTTC. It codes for CASSQDQGTKNIQYF.

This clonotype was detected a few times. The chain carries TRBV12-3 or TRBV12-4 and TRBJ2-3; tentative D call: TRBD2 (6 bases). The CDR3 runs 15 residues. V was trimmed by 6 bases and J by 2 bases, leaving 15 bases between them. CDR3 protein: CASSQTGTDTDTQYF. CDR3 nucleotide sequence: TGTGCCAGCAGCCAGACCGGGACTGACACAGATACGCAGTATTTT.

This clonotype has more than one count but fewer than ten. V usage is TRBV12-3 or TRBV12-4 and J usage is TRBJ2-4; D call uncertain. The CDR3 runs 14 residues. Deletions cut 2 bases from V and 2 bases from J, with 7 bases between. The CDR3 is CASSLQAPKNIQYF. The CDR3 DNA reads TGTGCCAGCAGTTTACAGGCGCCCAAAAACATTCAGTACTTC.

CDR3: CASSLAGVSADTQYF. In nucleotides, the CDR3 is TGTGCCAGCAGCTTAGCGGGAGTTAGCGCAGATACGCAGTATTTT. The chain uses TRBV7-2 and TRBJ2-3, with D tentatively TRBD2 (5 bases). Trimming shortened V by 0 bases and J by 4 bases, and 11 bases separated the two germline ends. The CDR3 length is 15 residues. The germline V gene has CDR1 SGHTA and CDR2 FQGNSA. Full variable domain (outside the CDR3, taken from reference TRBV7-2 and TRBJ2-3): GAGVSQSPSNKVTEKGKDVELRCDPISGHTALYWYRQSLGQGLEFLIYFQGNSAPDKSGLPSDRFSAERTGGSVSTLTIQRTQQEDSAVYLCASSLAGVSADTQYFGPGTRLTVL.

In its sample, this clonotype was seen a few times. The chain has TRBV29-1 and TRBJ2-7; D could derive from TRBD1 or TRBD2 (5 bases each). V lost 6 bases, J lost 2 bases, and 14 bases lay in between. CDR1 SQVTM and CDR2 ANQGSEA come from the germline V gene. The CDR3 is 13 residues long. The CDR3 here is CSVSRDVTYEQYF. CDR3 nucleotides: TGCAGCGTCTCCCGGGACGTCACCTACGAGCAGTACTTC.

The CDR3 region has the DNA TGTGCCAGCAGCTTAGCGCCCCCAGCGGGGGGAAGGTACAATGAGCAGTTCTTC. The encoded protein is CASSLAPPAGGRYNEQFF. The chain recombines TRBV7-6 with TRBJ2-1; 9 bases align to TRBD2. V shed 0 bases, J shed 4 bases, and the junction held 10 bases outside the gene matches. Germline CDR1 SGHVS, CDR2 FNYEAQ. This CDR3 spans 18 amino acids.

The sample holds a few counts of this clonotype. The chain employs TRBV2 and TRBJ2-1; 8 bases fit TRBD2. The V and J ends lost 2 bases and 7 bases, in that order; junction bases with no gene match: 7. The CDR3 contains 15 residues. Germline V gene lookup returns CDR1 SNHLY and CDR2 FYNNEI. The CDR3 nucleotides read TGTGCCAGCAGTGAACGGGGGGGCAGGTTAAATGAGCAGTTCTTC. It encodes CASSERGGRLNEQFF. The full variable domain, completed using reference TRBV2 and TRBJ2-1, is EPEVTQTPSHQVTQMGQEVILRCVPISNHLYFYWYRQILGQKVEFLVSFYNNEISEKSEIFDDQFSVERPDGSNFTLKIRSTKLEDSAMYFCASSERGGRLNEQFFGPGTRLTVL.

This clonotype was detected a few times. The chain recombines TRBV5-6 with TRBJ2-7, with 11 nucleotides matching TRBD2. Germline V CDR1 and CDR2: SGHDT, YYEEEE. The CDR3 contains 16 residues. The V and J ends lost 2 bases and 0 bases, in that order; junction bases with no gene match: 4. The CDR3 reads CASSFVAGGSSYEQYF. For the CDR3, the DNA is TGTGCCAGCAGCTTTGTAGCGGGAGGGAGCTCCTACGAGCAGTACTTC. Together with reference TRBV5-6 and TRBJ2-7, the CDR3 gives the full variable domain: DAGVTQSPTHLIKTRGQQVTLRCSPKSGHDTVSWYQQALGQGPQFIFQYYEEEERQRGNFPDRFSGHQFPNYSSELNVNALLLGDSALYLCASSFVAGGSSYEQYFGPGTRLTVT.

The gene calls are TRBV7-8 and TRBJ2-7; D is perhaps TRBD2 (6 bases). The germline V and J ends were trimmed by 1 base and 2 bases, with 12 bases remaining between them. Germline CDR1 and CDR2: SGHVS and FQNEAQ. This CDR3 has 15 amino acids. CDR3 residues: CASSLGSGHTYEQYF. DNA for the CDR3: TGTGCCAGCAGCTTAGGAAGCGGGCACACCTACGAGCAGTACTTC. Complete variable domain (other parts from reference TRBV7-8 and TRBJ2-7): GAGVSQSPRYKVAKRGQDVALRCDPISGHVSLFWYQQALGQGPEFLTYFQNEAQLDKSGLPSDRFFAERPEGSVSTLKIQRTQQEDSAVYLCASSLGSGHTYEQYFGPGTRLTVT.

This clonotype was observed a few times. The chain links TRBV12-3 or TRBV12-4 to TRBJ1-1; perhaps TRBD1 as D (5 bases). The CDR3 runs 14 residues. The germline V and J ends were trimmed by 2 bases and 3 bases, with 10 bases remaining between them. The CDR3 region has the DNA TGTGCCAGCAGTTTAACTGGGGGTTACACTGAAGCTTTCTTT. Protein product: CASSLTGGYTEAFF.

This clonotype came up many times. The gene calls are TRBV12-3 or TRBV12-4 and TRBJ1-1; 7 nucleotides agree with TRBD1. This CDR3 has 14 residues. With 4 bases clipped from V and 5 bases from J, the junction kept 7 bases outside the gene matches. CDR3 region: CASSSWDRETEAFF. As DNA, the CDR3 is TGTGCCAGCAGTTCTTGGGACAGAGAGACTGAAGCTTTCTTT.